This T cell receptor (beta chain) was captured by sequencing in a study of T cell responses to AZD1222 COVID-19 vaccine. Study-wide background: Samples with a second dose at about 4 or about 12 weeks were pooled together. General study findings and limits: Sampling that yielded the repertoires occurred only after the peak T cell response. Just a handful of people given AZD1222 tested seropositive at baseline. Spike-specific TCR breadth and depth grew following two AZD1222 doses.

For this clone: As yet, its antigen is unknown.

J gave up 10 bases and V 7 bases, and 9 bases lay outside the gene matches. This CDR3 is 15 amino acids long. Germline assignment: CDR1 SEHNR and CDR2 FQNEAQ (reference sequence). Measured with immunoSEQ multiplex PCR; TCRdb has only the in-frame clones, and not every one. The sample lists approximately 130,000 clones, over 90% occurring once. The receptor comes from an adult in good health. V gene TRBV7-9 combines with J gene TRBJ1-6; 11 bases are shared with TRBD1. The sample in question was peripheral blood, obtained on day 0 of AZD1222 vaccination. CDR3 sequence: CASIGQGAVKSPLHF. The DNA for the CDR3 is TGTGCCAGCATCGGACAGGGGGCGGTTAAATCACCCCTCCACTTT.